This T cell receptor (beta chain) emerged from a study of cytomegalovirus exposure and HLA in healthy donors. Findings and limits, study-wide: Reportedly, diagnosis of cytomegalovirus status by the classifier showed high specificity and sensitivity. Trimming of TCR beta V- and J-genes showed a link, identified in a later analysis, to a missense DCLRE1C variant. According to an earlier analysis, most TCR beta V segments yielded productive rearrangements about 90% or about 30% of the time. It was reported in a later analysis that an Asian-associated ancestry cluster showed fewer N-insertions than the approximately 700-donor mean.

V dropped 4 bases and J dropped 4; count of bases not matched to a gene: 5. Germline CDR1 and CDR2: SGHTS and YDEGEE. The CDR3 contains 14 residues. The PCR had 60 Vbeta and 13 Jbeta primers. Only in-frame clones appear in the TCRdb table, and some are missing; sequencing was by immunoSEQ multiplex PCR. Of over 150,000 clones detected, about four fifths appear once; the ten largest clones hold 1%. Details on this clone: Antigen: not known.

Sequenced: PBMCs. This TCR came from a woman aged 50 to 60 in good health and CMV-seropositive. V usage is TRBV5-8 and J usage is TRBJ1-5; 7 bases line up with TRBD1. The CDR3 protein is CASSTRDRNQPQHF. CDR3 in DNA: TGTGCCAGCAGCACCCGGGACAGAAATCAGCCCCAGCATTTT.